These T cell receptor beta chains were read from a single sample in a study of T cells in Graves' hyperthyroidism and ophthalmopathy. TCRdb passed the multiplex PCR reads through MiXCR, listing each CDR3 protein once. The table includes about 250,000 distinct CDR3 sequences, roughly 15% detected once. The sample comprised blood. The receptor source for this set is a woman aged 45-65 years with Graves' hyperthyroidism that later progressed to Graves' ophthalmopathy. Both conserved end residues are part of each CDR3.

v_call: TRBV20-1; j_call: TRBJ2-7; cdr3_aa: CSARPWWGFYEQYF
v_call: TRBV3-1; j_call: TRBJ2-1; cdr3_aa: CASSQEPLTGGPLGEQFF
v_call: TRBV6-5; j_call: TRBJ2-7; cdr3_aa: CASSYGTGGYYEQYF
v_call: TRBV2; j_call: TRBJ1-5; cdr3_aa: CASMYGGYSNQPQHF
v_call: TRBV28; j_call: TRBJ1-5; cdr3_aa: CASNSHRDRRPGQPQHF
v_call: TRBV18; j_call: TRBJ1-1; cdr3_aa: CASSPGQDTEAFF
v_call: TRBV7-2; j_call: TRBJ1-1; cdr3_aa: CASSFKTGAMTEAFF
v_call: TRBV20-1; j_call: TRBJ2-3; cdr3_aa: CSASRAEGADTQYF
v_call: TRBV20-1; j_call: TRBJ1-1; cdr3_aa: CSARGQYEAFF
v_call: TRBV20-1; j_call: TRBJ2-7; cdr3_aa: CSASRPAGGVGEQYF
v_call: TRBV20-1; j_call: TRBJ2-1; cdr3_aa: CSGDRYNEQFF
v_call: TRBV7-8; j_call: TRBJ1-6; cdr3_aa: CASSKHRDVRSPLHF